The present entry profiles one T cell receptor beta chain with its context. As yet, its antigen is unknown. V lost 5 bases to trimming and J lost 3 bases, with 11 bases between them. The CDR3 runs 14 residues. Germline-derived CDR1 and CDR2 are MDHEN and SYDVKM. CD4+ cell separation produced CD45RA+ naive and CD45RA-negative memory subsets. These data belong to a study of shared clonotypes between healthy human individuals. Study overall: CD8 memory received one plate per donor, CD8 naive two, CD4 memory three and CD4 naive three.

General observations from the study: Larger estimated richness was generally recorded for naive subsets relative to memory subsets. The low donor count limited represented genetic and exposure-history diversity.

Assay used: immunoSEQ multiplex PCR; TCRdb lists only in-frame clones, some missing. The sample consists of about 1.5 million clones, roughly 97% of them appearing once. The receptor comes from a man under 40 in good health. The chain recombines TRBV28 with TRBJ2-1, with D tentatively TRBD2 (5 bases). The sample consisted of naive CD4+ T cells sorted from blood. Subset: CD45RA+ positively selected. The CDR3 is CASSIGGLYNEQFF. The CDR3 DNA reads TGTGCCAGCAGTATAGGCGGACTCTACAATGAGCAGTTCTTC.